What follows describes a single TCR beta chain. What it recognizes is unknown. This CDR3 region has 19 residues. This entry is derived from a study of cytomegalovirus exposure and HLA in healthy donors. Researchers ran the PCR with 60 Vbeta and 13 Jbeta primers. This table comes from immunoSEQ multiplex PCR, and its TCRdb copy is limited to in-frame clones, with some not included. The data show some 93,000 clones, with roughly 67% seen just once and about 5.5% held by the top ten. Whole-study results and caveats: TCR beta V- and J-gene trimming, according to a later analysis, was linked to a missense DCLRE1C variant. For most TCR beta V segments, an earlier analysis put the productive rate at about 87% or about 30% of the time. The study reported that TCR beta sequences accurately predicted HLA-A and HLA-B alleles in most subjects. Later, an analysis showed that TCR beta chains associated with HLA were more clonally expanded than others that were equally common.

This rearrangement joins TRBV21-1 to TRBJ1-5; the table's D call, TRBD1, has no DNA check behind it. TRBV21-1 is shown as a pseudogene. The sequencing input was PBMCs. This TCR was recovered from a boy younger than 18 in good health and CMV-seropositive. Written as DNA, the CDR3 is TGTGCCAGCAGCAAAGGGCCGGCAGGGGTCTCAATAAGCAATCAGCCCCAGCATTTT. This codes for CASSKGPAGVSISNQPQHF.